Described below is a single TCR beta chain sequence and its context. These data are taken from a study of blood T cell repertoires in COVID-19. In the authors' workflow: Reference gene primer amplification yielded estimated nucleated cell counts. Profiling relied on immunoSEQ multiplex PCR, and the TCRdb table lists in-frame clones only, not all of them. The V and J calls and the clone size are those of that table, but D and trimming were determined from the DNA. The sample records 110,000 or so clones, more than 70% being singletons. Recruited during active infection, patients (from Seattle) were subsequently followed longitudinally. V dropped 7 bases and J dropped 7; count of bases not matched to a gene: 7. The CDR3 sequence is 12 residues long. Looked up from germline, CDR1 is MNHEY and CDR2 is SVGAGI.

This receptor was identified in a woman aged 55-70 years with COVID-19, enrolled during active disease. This chain uses TRBV6-5 with TRBJ2-7; 7 positions agree with TRBD1. The sample taken for sequencing was peripheral blood. The CDR3 nucleotides are TGTGCCAGCACTACGACAGGGTGGGAGCAGTACTTC. Residues: CASTTTGWEQYF.